Included here is one T cell receptor beta chain sequence, with context. The record originates from a study of pediatric ulcerative colitis. The CDR3 has 15 amino acids. With V trimmed by 0 bases and J by 6 bases, 3 bases remained unmatched. Germline V lookup: CDR1 LGHNA, CDR2 YSLEER. Clones were read by immunoSEQ multiplex PCR, and TCRdb kept only the in-frame ones, dropping some. The sample has 30,000 to 40,000 clones, roughly four fifths seen once; the top ten hold approximately 4.3%. Sequenced sample: blood. This sequence originates from a boy aged 10-17 years with severe ulcerative colitis. The rearrangement joins TRBV4-3 to TRBJ1-2; 11 bases align to TRBD1. In DNA, the CDR3 is TGCGCCAGCAGCCAAGATGGGGGACAGGGGGATGGCTACACCTTC. Amino acid sequence: CASSQDGGQGDGYTF.